The present TCR beta chain was sequenced within a study of blood T cell repertoires in COVID-19 (TCRdb year 2020). Study-wide context: Samples covering the acute and convalescent phases of COVID-19 were provided by collaborators in the United States, Italy and Spain. The material from the prospective study consisted of cDNA or gDNA derived from T cells, B-cell-depleted T cells, or PBMCs. Subjects who had been exposed to COVID-19, were actively infected with it, or had recovered from it provided the deeply sampled blood TCRbeta repertoires that made up the dataset. The repertoires were released in a freely available public database intended as a resource for research on the immune response to SARS-CoV-2. Samples were obtained from the ongoing ImmuneRACE study (first 160 participants) and from 1,254 subjects provided by 6 global collaborators. A de-identified subject ID, COVID-19 status, age in years and sex were almost always included in the sample metadata. Where HLA class I and class II types were available, the types were taken from metadata supplied by the sample provider, not from assay-based typing. On the study overall, not on this receptor specifically: The quantity of clinical and demographic metadata differed by source and by participant and was supplied without curation.

On this clone itself: There is no known antigen for this receptor. No quality values exist for individual bases; no much larger clone is one base distant.

Each collaborating institution followed its own protocols to collect whole blood in K2EDTA tubes. For TCRbeta analysis, collaborators shipped samples in one of three forms: frozen whole blood, isolated PBMCs, or DNA extracted from either of those sample types. TCRbeta CDR3 regions were amplified from genomic DNA using the immunoSEQ Assay, a bias-controlled multiplex PCR. The paper's processing steps were these. Nucleated cell counts per sample were estimated from amplification of reference gene primers within the assay. Sequence reads were collapsed and filtered to measure the absolute abundance of every unique TCRbeta CDR3 rearrangement. Productive Simpson clonality was computed per sample as the square root of Simpson's diversity index over productive rearrangements. TCRdb provides this immuneACCESS table in a form limited to in-frame rearrangements. Some clones are lacking; in checked studies, under half of them reflect an unresolved V gene, and why the rest are absent is not known. From that table come the V and J calls and clone size; the DNA was used to work out D and trimming. Recorded for this sample are 650,000 to 800,000 clones; 75% to 90% of them occurred a single time. The top ten hold about 0.26% of the sample.

The sample comprised peripheral blood. This clonotype was obtained from a woman aged 18-35 years with acute or convalescent COVID-19.

Here the CDR3 is given as CASGRDRANTEAFF. Read as DNA, the sequence is TGTGCCAGCGGCCGCGACAGGGCGAACACTGAAGCTTTCTTT. The chain uses TRBV27 and TRBJ1-1; TRBD1 agrees with 7 junctional bases. V loses 8 bases at its end and J loses 1 base; junction bases beyond the gene matches: 7. The germline V gene (reference sequence) gives CDR1 as MNHEY and CDR2 as SMNVEV. The CDR3 has 14 amino acids, counting the end cysteine and phenylalanine. Kept here is only the CDR3 DNA, which spans 42 bases and is read in frame from base 1.